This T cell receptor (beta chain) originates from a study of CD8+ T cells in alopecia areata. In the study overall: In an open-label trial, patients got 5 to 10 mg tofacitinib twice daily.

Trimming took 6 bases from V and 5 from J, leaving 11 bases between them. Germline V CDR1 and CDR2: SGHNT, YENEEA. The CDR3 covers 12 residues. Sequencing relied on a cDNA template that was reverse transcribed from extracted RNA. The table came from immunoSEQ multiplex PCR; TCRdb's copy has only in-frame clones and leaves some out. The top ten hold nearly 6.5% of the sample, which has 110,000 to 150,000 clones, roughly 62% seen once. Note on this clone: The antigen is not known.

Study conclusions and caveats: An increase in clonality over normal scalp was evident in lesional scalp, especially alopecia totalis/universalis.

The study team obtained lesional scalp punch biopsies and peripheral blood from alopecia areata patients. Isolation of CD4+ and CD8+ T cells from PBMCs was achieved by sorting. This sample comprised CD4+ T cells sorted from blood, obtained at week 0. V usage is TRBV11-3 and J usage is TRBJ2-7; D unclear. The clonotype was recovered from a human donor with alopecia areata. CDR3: CASSPSENEQYF. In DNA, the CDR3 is TGTGCCAGCAGTCCCTCCGAGAACGAGCAGTACTTC.